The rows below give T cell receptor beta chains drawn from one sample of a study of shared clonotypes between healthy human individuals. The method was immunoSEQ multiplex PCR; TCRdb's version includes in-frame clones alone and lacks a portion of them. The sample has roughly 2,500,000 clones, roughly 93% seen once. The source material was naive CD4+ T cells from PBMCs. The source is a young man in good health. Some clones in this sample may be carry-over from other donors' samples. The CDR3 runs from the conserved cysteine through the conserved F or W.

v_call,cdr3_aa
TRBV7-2,CASSLPAGYYNEQFF
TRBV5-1,CASSFPRDKGLNTEAFF
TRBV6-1,CASSEGSVDTEAFF
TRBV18,CASSPTGNNQPQHF
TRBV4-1,CASSQLRLGLAITYEQYF
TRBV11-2,CASSSTGGSSYEQYF
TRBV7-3,CASSVTVTFSGEQYF
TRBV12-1,CASSFCGEENRDSNQPQHF
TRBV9,CASSRDFGQPQHF
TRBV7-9,CASSTEGRTAWGYTF
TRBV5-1,CASSQIPGLATDTQYF
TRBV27,CASPPSQRGNNSPLHF
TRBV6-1,CASSELAVGRDEQFF
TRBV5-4,CASSLLETSGRDEQFF
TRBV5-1,CASSPGLAGPLQGTGELFF
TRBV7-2,CASSPRQGYEQYF
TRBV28,CASSAPGMNTEAFF
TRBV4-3,CASSRGQGNYGYTF
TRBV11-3,CASSFMETGELFF
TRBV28,CASSSRTGSRETQYF
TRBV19,CASSTLVGGYEQYF
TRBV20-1,CSASRGVGYTF
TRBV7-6,CASTGQGPETQYF
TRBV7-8,CASSSRPASGSGGTDTQYF
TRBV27,CASSFRGARDTQYF
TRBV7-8,CASSSPGAGTLVGLEANVLTF
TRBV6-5,CASSYSNRGRTEAFF
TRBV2,CASSVQEGPHEQYF
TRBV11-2,CASSALVDGVYNEQFF
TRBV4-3,CASSPTAGGPYNEQFF
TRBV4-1,CASRPGTSKNNEQFF
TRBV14,CASSRLGSNEQFF
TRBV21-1,CASSHENGTETYEQYF
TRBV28,CASSLGGQPQHF
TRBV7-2,CASSSRPAGSNTEAFF
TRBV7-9,CASSHTSSQNYEQYF
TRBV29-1,CSVEDRRGRETQYF
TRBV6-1,CASSGQGGKPQHF
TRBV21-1,CASSKALFSSSYEQYF
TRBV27,CASSLDQLSYGYTF
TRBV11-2,CASRSVQRAYEQYF
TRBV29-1,CSVEGLDGYTF
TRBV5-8,CASTRVGLAEWDEQFF
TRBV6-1,CASSATQGPGNTEAFF
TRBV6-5,CASSYSGRGDTEAFF
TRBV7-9,CASISGTGAYEQYF
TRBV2,CASSDQGALYEQYF
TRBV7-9,CASSLEASNYGYTF
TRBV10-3,CATGNLAGLTPNNEQFF
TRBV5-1,CASSLVYTYNEQFF
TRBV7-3,CASSLSGAQETQYF
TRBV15,CATSRGGGELFF
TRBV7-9,CASSLAAPHPNEQYF
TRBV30,CAWSVRGTQYF
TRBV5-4,CASSPGLAGSTDTQYF
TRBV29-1,CSVVAFSSYNEQFF
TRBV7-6,CASSLMGGPVGTEAFF